This is a list of T cell receptor beta chains from one sample in a study of T-cell reconstitution after alpha-beta-depleted transplantation in children. Each CDR3 protein is one row after TCRdb ran MiXCR on the PCR reads. The table includes approximately 590,000 distinct CDR3 sequences, about 10% detected once. Sequenced material: PBMCs from the stem cell graft donor, taken from the stem cell graft. These receptors came from a human donor who donated a stem cell graft to a child with acute myeloid leukemia. The conserved cysteine and the conserved F or W are not part of the CDR3 here. The D gene is left open where the match is weak. Clone size appears in some rows only: once, few, many, or a class for an expanded clone.

J	size	V	D	CDR3
TRBJ1-2	few	TRBV7-2	.	ASSLAYVGYT
TRBJ2-2	few	TRBV6-5	.	ASSYSLDVTGELF
TRBJ2-3	few	TRBV7-2	.	ASSSNREDADTQY
TRBJ2-7	.	TRBV10-3	.	AIRDSGGSSYEQY
TRBJ2-1	.	TRBV3-1	TRBD2	ASSPIPFVAGAHYNEQF
TRBJ2-1	.	TRBV20-1	.	SARASLTTGEQF
TRBJ2-4	many	TRBV20-1	TRBD2	SATVTGLAGGELAKNIQY
TRBJ1-1	.	TRBV7-9	TRBD1	ASSPPGGRTEAF
TRBJ1-4	.	TRBV10-2	.	ASSRQVLNEKLF
TRBJ1-5	many	TRBV30	.	AWSQGKGNQPQH